This T cell receptor beta chain was recorded in a study of OX40 agonist ivuxolimab in advanced cancers. Study-level information: A partial response was reached by three patients: one with hepatocellular carcinoma and two with cutaneous melanoma. Study results and limitations: At 0.1 to 3.0 mg/kg and by week 6, clonal expansion occurred in CD4+ and CD8+ blood T cells. Antigen specificity remained undetermined for the expanded peripheral T cells. In general, CD8+ T cells held more expanded clones than CD4+ did, on average.

Only in-frame clones appear in the TCRdb table, and some are missing; sequencing was by immunoSEQ multiplex PCR. Counted here are 50,000 to 70,000 clones, approximately 92% occurring once; the ten biggest clones make up roughly an eighth. Germline V CDR1 and CDR2: SEHNR, FQNEAQ (reference sequence). Trimming took 6 bases from V and 5 from J, leaving 13 bases between them. This CDR3 comprises 13 residues. As regards this clone: Its target is unknown.

The chain combines TRBV7-9 with TRBJ1-2, with a weak D call TRBD1 (6 bases). Specimen: CD4+ or CD8+ T cells sorted from blood, collected in a trial of the OX40 agonist ivuxolimab. The receptor was isolated from an adult with an advanced solid tumor such as melanoma, head and neck, liver or kidney cancer. The CDR3 loop is CASSFTGSYGYTF. The CDR3 DNA follows: TGTGCCAGCAGTTTTACAGGGAGTTATGGCTACACCTTC.